This entry is about one T cell receptor beta chain. Antigen: not known. The germline V gene has CDR1 SNHLY and CDR2 FYNNEI. V gave up 4 bases and J gave up 0 bases, with 9 bases separating them. This CDR3 contains 14 residues. This record belongs to a study of cytomegalovirus exposure and HLA in healthy donors. General study findings and limits: Reported results showed that the classifier diagnosed cytomegalovirus status with high specificity and sensitivity. Segments of the TCR beta V type were, in most cases, productive about 87% or about 30% of the time in an earlier analysis. Trimming of TCR beta V- and J-genes showed a link, identified in a later analysis, to a missense DCLRE1C variant. Follow-up analysis found HLA locus-dependent TCR association rates, highest for DRB1 and lowest for HLA-C.

The PCR employed 60 Vbeta primers together with 13 Jbeta primers. The repertoire was sequenced with immunoSEQ multiplex PCR; TCRdb's copy has only in-frame clones and lacks some. The data show approximately 100,000 clones, roughly 76% seen once. The TCR comes from a woman between 40 and 50 years old in good health and CMV-seropositive. The chain recombines TRBV2 with TRBJ2-5; a weak D match, TRBD1 (6 bases). The sequenced material came from PBMCs. CDR3 protein: CASSGDTYQETQYF. CDR3 nucleotides: TGTGCCAGCAGTGGGGACACTTACCAAGAGACCCAGTACTTC.